These 28 T cell receptor beta chains originate from one sample sequenced in a study of T cells after yellow fever vaccination. One entry per CDR3 protein, called by TCRdb with MiXCR from the 5' RACE reads. The repertoire includes 450,000 to 600,000 distinct CDR3 sequences, roughly 14% of them detected once, and roughly an eighth sits in the top ten. Specimen: PBMCs, collected on the day of the yellow fever booster vaccination. Source of these receptors: a man under 40 who received the YFV17D yellow fever vaccine.

This clonotype was counted between two and nine times. The chain joins TRBV12-3 or TRBV12-4 to TRBJ2-5; a weak D match, TRBD1 (5 bases). V lost 5 bases to trimming and J lost 1 base, with 11 bases between them. The CDR3 is made up of 14 amino acids. CDR3 in amino acids: CASSRRQTQETQYF. The CDR3 nucleotides read TGTGCCAGCAGTCGACGACAGACCCAAGAGACCCAGTACTTC.

This clonotype was observed a handful of times. V is TRBV28 and J is TRBJ2-1; D is uncertain. The V gene's germline CDR1 is MDHEN and CDR2 SYDVKM. V shed 5 bases and J shed 3 bases, with 11 bases lying between them. The CDR3 has 14 residues. The CDR3 spells CASSGQSYYNEQFF. Written as DNA, the CDR3 is TGTGCCAGCAGTGGGCAGAGCTACTACAATGAGCAGTTCTTC.

This clonotype came up many times. The chain combines TRBV20-1 with TRBJ1-1; D perhaps matches TRBD1 (6 bases). Trimming removed 5 bases from V and 2 bases from J, with 15 bases in between. Germline CDR1 reads DFQATT; CDR2 reads SNEGSKA (reference sequence). CDR3 length: 14 residues. CDR3 nucleotide sequence: TGCAGTGCTCCTGAGGGCAGGGGTAACACTGAAGCTTTCTTT. It codes for CSAPEGRGNTEAFF.

V is TRBV20-1 and J is TRBJ1-1, with a tentative D call TRBD1 (5 bases). CDR1 is DFQATT, CDR2 SNEGSKA, per germline (reference sequence). The CDR3 consists of 13 residues. Trimming shortened V by 6 bases and J by 6 bases, and 17 bases separated the two germline ends. The DNA of the CDR3 is TGCAGTGCGACGACTGGGGGGAAAGCTGAAGCTTTCTTT. Translating it yields CSATTGGKAEAFF.

The CDR3 loop reads CASSLYASAGGETQYF. The CDR3 DNA follows: TGTGCCAGCAGCTTATACGCTTCGGCCGGGGGGGAGACCCAGTACTTC. The rearrangement joins TRBV7-2 to TRBJ2-5, with 7 positions matching TRBD2. V dropped 2 bases and J dropped 5; count of bases not matched to a gene: 11. CDR1 and CDR2 (germline): SGHTA, FQGNSA. There are 16 residues in the CDR3.

The rearrangement links TRBV7-9 to TRBJ2-7, with TRBD2 identical over 7 bases. V was clipped by 4 bases and J by 5 bases; unmatched bases: 17. Germline CDR1 reads SEHNR; CDR2 reads FQNEAQ (reference sequence). CDR3 length equals 17 residues. The CDR3 DNA sequence: TGTGCCAGCAGCTCTAGCTCGGGAGGTTTGGGGTTCAACGAGCAGTACTTC. Its protein product is CASSSSSGGLGFNEQYF.

The rearrangement links TRBV5-4 to TRBJ2-3, with a possible D match to TRBD2 (6 bases). The CDR3 runs to 13 residues. Per the germline V gene, CDR1 is SGHNT and CDR2 is YYREEE (reference sequence). The V gene lost 6 bases and the J gene lost 2 bases, with 10 bases spanning the gap. The CDR3 loop is CASKASDTDTQYF. The DNA for the CDR3 is TGTGCCAGCAAAGCTAGCGACACAGATACGCAGTATTTT.

The rearrangement joins TRBV7-9 to TRBJ2-2; D perhaps matches TRBD2 (6 bases). V lost 3 bases, J lost 1 base, and 12 bases lay in between. Germline CDR1 and CDR2: SEHNR and FQNEAQ (reference sequence). This CDR3 is built from 16 residues. CDR3 sequence reads: CASSFLTSRNTGELFF. CDR3 coding DNA: TGTGCCAGCAGCTTCCTGACTAGTCGGAACACCGGGGAGCTGTTTTTT.

V usage is TRBV6-2 or TRBV6-3 and J usage is TRBJ2-1; D gene unclear. Per the germline V gene, CDR1 is MNHEY and CDR2 is SVGEGT. V lost 7 bases, J lost 7 bases, and 26 bases lay in between. The length of the CDR3 is 17 residues. The CDR3 here is CASKPRDGRPNWNEQFF. The CDR3 bases are TGTGCCAGCAAGCCCAGAGACGGCAGACCCAATTGGAATGAGCAGTTCTTC.

This clonotype was observed a handful of times. The V and J genes are TRBV29-1 and TRBJ2-7; the match to TRBD2 covers 13 bases. Germline V gene sequence: CDR1 SQVTM, CDR2 ANQGSEA. This CDR3 region has 14 residues. The DNA of the CDR3 is TGCAGTGCCTGGGGACTAGCGGGGTCAGGGGCGCAGTACTTC. Residues: CSAWGLAGSGAQYF.

This clonotype turned up a few times. V gene TRBV4-3 combines with J gene TRBJ2-1, with 8 positions matching TRBD2. Germline trimming cut 1 base from V and 0 bases from J; bases unmatched to any gene: 2. Germline CDR1 and CDR2: LGHNA and YSLEER. This CDR3 has 16 residues. DNA for the CDR3: TGCGCCAGCAGCCAAGTTGCGGGGGGCTCCTACAATGAGCAGTTCTTC. Its protein is CASSQVAGGSYNEQFF.

The J gene is TRBJ2-7, the V gene TRBV5-4; TRBD1 might be the D (6 bases). Trimming took off 3 bases at V and 0 bases at J, with 13 bases between the two ends. The CDR3 is made up of 15 amino acids. Germline V gene data show CDR1 as SGHNT and CDR2 as YYREEE (reference sequence). In DNA, the CDR3 is TGTGCCAGCAGCTCAGGGGAGATGAGCTCCTACGAGCAGTACTTC. This gives the protein CASSSGEMSSYEQYF.

This clonotype was seen a handful of times. The chain combines TRBV4-3 with TRBJ2-2; D is uncertain. This CDR3 is built from 13 residues. Per the germline V gene, CDR1 is LGHNA and CDR2 is YSLEER. Trimming removed 4 bases from V and 6 bases from J, with 9 bases in between. The CDR3 DNA follows: TGCGCCAGCAGCCCGGAGAAGGCCGGGGAGCTGTTTTTT. It translates to CASSPEKAGELFF.

In nucleotides, the CDR3 is TGTGCCAGCAGGGAAAGTCACCAAACAAACACAGATACGCAGTATTTT. Translated: CASRESHQTNTDTQYF. This rearrangement joins TRBV25-1 to TRBJ2-3, with D unclear. Trimming pared 6 bases from V and 2 bases from J, leaving 18 bases between. There are 16 residues in the CDR3. Looked up from germline, CDR1 is MGHDK and CDR2 is SYGVNS.

This clonotype was seen more than once but under ten times. The genes are TRBV19 and TRBJ2-2; no clear D. Per the germline V gene, CDR1 is LNHDA and CDR2 is SQIVND (reference sequence). This CDR3 region has 11 residues. V was clipped by 7 bases and J by 6 bases, with 6 bases between them. CDR3 residues: CASIDAGELFF. The CDR3 region has the DNA TGTGCCAGTATCGACGCCGGGGAGCTGTTTTTT.

V is TRBV7-2 and J is TRBJ2-3; D is ambiguous. The CDR3 has 12 amino acids. The germline gives CDR1 SGHTA, CDR2 FQGNSA. CDR3 residues: CATAALTDTQYF. For the CDR3, the DNA is TGTGCTACCGCTGCCCTCACAGATACGCAGTATTTT.

The chain recombines TRBV7-2 with TRBJ2-3; D unclear. The germline gives CDR1 SGHTA, CDR2 FQGNSA. CDR3 size: 12 residues. The V gene lost 10 bases and the J gene lost 2 bases, with 10 bases spanning the gap. CDR3 region: CATTRNTDTQYF. The CDR3 coding sequence is TGTGCCACCACTCGAAACACAGATACGCAGTATTTT.

J is TRBJ2-1 and V is TRBV7-2; 7 bases fit TRBD1. CDR3 length: 12 residues. Germline CDR1 is SGHTA and CDR2 is FQGNSA. The V gene end was trimmed by 10 bases and the J gene end by 10 bases; junction bases not matched to a gene: 10. CDR3 DNA sequence: TGTGCCACCAGTAGGGGGCGCGGGGAGCAGTTCTTC. It specifies CATSRGRGEQFF.

About this clonotype: A single base separates this from a much larger clone, so it may be a read error. The genes are TRBV4-1 and TRBJ2-1; D not certain. CDR1 is MGHRA and CDR2 is YSYEKL in the germline V gene. The V gene lost 1 base and the J gene lost 3 bases, with 4 bases spanning the gap. CDR3 length: 13 residues. CDR3 in DNA: TGCGCCAGCAGCCAAGGGGACTACAATGAGCAGTTCTTC. This codes for CASSQGDYNEQFF.

There are a few counts of this clonotype. This rearrangement joins TRBV5-1 to TRBJ2-1; either TRBD1 or TRBD2 may fit D (6 bases each). This CDR3 is 16 amino acids long. Germline-derived CDR1 and CDR2 are SGHRS and YFSETQ. With 0 bases removed from V and 3 bases from J, the gap between germline ends came to 13 bases. CDR3 nucleotide sequence: TGCGCCAGCAGCTTGGGAGGGGGGAGTATCTACAATGAGCAGTTCTTC. Translation gives CASSLGGGSIYNEQFF.

This chain uses TRBV20-1 with TRBJ2-7; 11 nucleotides line up with TRBD2. The CDR3 length is 17 residues. The V gene's germline CDR1 is DFQATT and CDR2 SNEGSKA (reference sequence). V dropped 2 bases and J dropped 0; count of bases not matched to a gene: 9. CDR3 nucleotides: TGCAGTGCTAGAAGCCTAGCGGGAGGAACATTCTCCTACGAGCAGTACTTC. Its translation: CSARSLAGGTFSYEQYF.

This clonotype was seen more than once but under ten times. The rearrangement uses TRBV7-2 and TRBJ2-1; D unresolved. CDR1 SGHTA and CDR2 FQGNSA come from the germline V gene. The CDR3 has 12 residues. V was trimmed by 4 bases and J by 6 bases, leaving 7 bases between them. CDR3 DNA sequence: TGTGCCAGCAGCTCCCTGACCAATGAGCAGTTCTTC. It yields the protein CASSSLTNEQFF.

V usage is TRBV2 and J usage is TRBJ2-7, with 9 bases that match TRBD1. After removal of 3 bases from V and 5 bases from J, the junction contained 5 bases not matched to a gene. CDR3 length: 14 residues. CDR1 and CDR2 from the germline V gene are SNHLY and FYNNEI. The chain's CDR3 is CASSDRTGANEQYF. In DNA, the CDR3 is TGTGCCAGCAGTGACCGGACAGGGGCCAACGAGCAGTACTTC.

This clonotype was found a few times. The rearrangement uses TRBV4-2 and TRBJ2-1; 8 bases are a match to TRBD2. Trimming at V came to 1 base and at J to 6 bases, leaving 2 bases not matched to a gene. Germline V gene data show CDR1 as LGHNA and CDR2 as YNFKEQ. The CDR3 is 14 residues long. Written as DNA, the CDR3 is TGTGCCAGCAGCCAAGTCGGGAGGGCCAATGAGCAGTTCTTC. Its translation is CASSQVGRANEQFF.

This clonotype was seen a handful of times. The chain uses TRBV9 and TRBJ2-3; 7 bases line up with TRBD1. This CDR3 contains 14 residues. J was trimmed by 4 bases and V by 1 base; bases with no gene match: 3. Germline CDR1 SGDLS, CDR2 YYNGEE. The CDR3 here is CASSVWQGADTQYF. The CDR3 bases are TGTGCCAGCAGCGTATGGCAGGGGGCAGATACGCAGTATTTT. Full variable domain (remainder filled in from reference TRBV9 and TRBJ2-3): DSGVTQTPKHLITATGQRVTLRCSPRSGDLSVYWYQQSLDQGLQFLIQYYNGEERAKGNILERFSAQQFPDLHSELNLSSLELGDSALYFCASSVWQGADTQYFGPGTRLTVL.

This clonotype has only a few counts. This chain links TRBV13 with TRBJ2-4; the match to TRBD2 covers 9 bases. CDR1 is PRHDT and CDR2 is FYEKMQ in the germline V gene (reference sequence). The V segment lost 2 bases and the J segment 7 bases; nucleotides outside the gene matches: 9. The CDR3 sequence is 16 residues long. CDR3 DNA: TGTGCCAGCAGCTTACTAGGCGGGAGGGCAGGGAACATTCAGTACTTC. Protein product: CASSLLGGRAGNIQYF.

This chain joins TRBV19 and TRBJ2-1, with 15 nucleotides matching TRBD2. The junction had 11 bases not matched to a gene; V was cut back by 4 bases and J by 7 bases. Germline CDR1 reads LNHDA; CDR2 reads SQIVND (reference sequence). This CDR3 spans 18 amino acids. CDR3 coding DNA: TGTGCCAGTAGTACCCGACGGACTAGCGGGGGGGTGGTTAATGAGCAGTTCTTC. Translation: CASSTRRTSGGVVNEQFF.

The V and J genes are TRBV5-1 and TRBJ2-1, with D perhaps being TRBD1 or TRBD2 (6 bases each). Trimming shortened V by 0 bases and J by 7 bases, and 17 bases separated the two germline ends. This CDR3 is 16 amino acids long. The V gene's germline CDR1 is SGHRS and CDR2 YFSETQ. DNA for the CDR3: TGCGCCAGCAGCTTGGCCGGGAGCGGAGGGGGGAATGAGCAGTTCTTC. This gives the protein CASSLAGSGGGNEQFF. Complete variable domain (other parts from reference TRBV5-1 and TRBJ2-1): KAGVTQTPRYLIKTRGQQVTLSCSPISGHRSVSWYQQTPGQGLQFLFEYFSETQRNKGNFPGRFSGRQFSNSRSEMNVSTLELGDSALYLCASSLAGSGGGNEQFFGPGTRLTVL.